A single sample is the source of the 9 T cell receptor beta chains below, sequenced in a study of patients and donors after allogeneic stem cell transplantation. A single record per CDR3 protein comes from TCRdb applying MiXCR to the RT-PCR reads. The data contain approximately 430,000 distinct CDR3 sequences, more than 15% of them seen just once; the ten biggest clones take up less than 9.5%. The sample consisted of blood, either unsorted or a sorted T cell fraction (not recorded which). The source is a human donor who was either an allogeneic HSCT recipient or a stem cell or donor lymphocyte infusion donor (not recorded which). It is not recorded whose cells these are; they may come from a transplant donor.

At least ten counts were recorded for this clonotype. V usage is TRBV12-3 or TRBV12-4 and J usage is TRBJ1-5; no definite D call. V was clipped by 0 bases and J by 2 bases, with 14 bases between them. This CDR3 has 17 amino acids. The CDR3 coding sequence is TGTGCCAGCAGTTTAGCGGCCCCTTGGGTTGGCAATCAGCCCCAGCATTTT. Its protein product is CASSLAAPWVGNQPQHF.

In this sample, this clonotype turned up many times. V and J are TRBV14 and TRBJ2-5; no reliable D call. Trimming shortened V by 4 bases and J by 4 bases, and 16 bases separated the two germline ends. This CDR3 comprises 15 residues. The germline CDR1 and CDR2 sequences are SGHDN and FVKESK. CDR3 sequence (DNA): TGTGCCAGCAGCCCTTTGGGAACTTCGGGAGAGACCCAGTACTTC. This translates into CASSPLGTSGETQYF.

This clonotype occurred many times. V usage is TRBV6-5 and J usage is TRBJ2-2, with D unresolved. The V end lost 2 bases, the J end lost 2 bases, and 6 bases lay between the germline ends. Per the germline V gene, CDR1 is MNHEY and CDR2 is SVGAGI. The CDR3 length is 14 residues. The CDR3 sequence is CASSYGANTGELFF. The CDR3 nucleotides are TGTGCCAGCAGTTACGGCGCCAACACCGGGGAGCTGTTTTTT.

The genes are TRBV5-1 and TRBJ2-5, with D perhaps TRBD1 or TRBD2 (5 bases each). This CDR3 contains 14 residues. V shed 1 base and J shed 5 bases, with 12 bases lying between them. Per germline, CDR1 SGHRS and CDR2 YFSETQ. CDR3 nucleotide sequence: TGCGCCAGCAGCTTGTCGGGAAAGGGGGAGACCCAGTACTTC. Protein product: CASSLSGKGETQYF.

This clonotype has more than one count but fewer than ten. The chain couples TRBV7-2 to TRBJ2-2; TRBD1 aligns across 8 bases. The V and J ends lost 5 bases and 0 bases, in that order; junction bases with no gene match: 5. CDR3 length equals 16 residues. CDR1 is SGHTA, CDR2 FQGNSA, per germline. CDR3 protein: CASSRQGAANTGELFF. CDR3 coding DNA: TGTGCCAGCAGCCGTCAGGGGGCCGCGAACACCGGGGAGCTGTTTTTT.

Only a few counts were recorded for this clonotype. This chain uses TRBV20-1 with TRBJ2-3, with D perhaps being TRBD1 or TRBD2 (5 bases each). Germline V gene lookup returns CDR1 DFQATT and CDR2 SNEGSKA (reference sequence). V was clipped by 0 bases and J by 7 bases, with 8 bases between them. CDR3 size: 12 residues. CDR3 nucleotides: TGCAGTGCTAGAGATGAGGGGAATACGCAGTATTTT. It yields the protein CSARDEGNTQYF.

This clonotype has a handful of counts. CDR3 region: CASRGGQVGNQPQHF. CDR3 bases: TGTGCCAGCAGAGGGGGACAGGTCGGCAATCAGCCCCAGCATTTT. V usage is TRBV6-2 or TRBV6-3 and J usage is TRBJ1-5, with 8 bases lining up with TRBD1. The germline V gene has CDR1 MNHEY and CDR2 SVGEGT. Unmatched junction bases numbered 6, after V lost 6 bases and J lost 2 bases. CDR3 length equals 15 residues.

This sequence joins TRBV20-1 and TRBJ2-2; D possibly uses TRBD1 or TRBD2 (5 bases each). V gave up 2 bases and J gave up 5 bases, with 12 bases separating them. This CDR3 has 14 amino acids. CDR1 and CDR2 from the germline V gene are DFQATT and SNEGSKA (reference sequence). The CDR3 region is CSARTPGRTGELFF. In nucleotides, the CDR3 is TGCAGTGCTAGAACCCCAGGGAGAACCGGGGAGCTGTTTTTT.

This chain connects TRBV28 to TRBJ1-5; D not certain. Germline V lookup: CDR1 MDHEN, CDR2 SYDVKM. This CDR3 has 12 residues. Trimming took 4 bases from V and 10 from J, leaving 11 bases between them. CDR3 in DNA: TGTGCCAGCAGTTCCGCAATTCTTCCCCAGCATTTT. Amino acid sequence: CASSSAILPQHF.